The T cell receptor (beta chain) under discussion was sequenced for a study of OX40 agonist ivuxolimab in advanced cancers. The CDR3 has 14 residues. J gave up 0 bases and V 4 bases, and 4 bases lay outside the gene matches. Germline V gene data show CDR1 as SGHNT and CDR2 as YYREEE (reference sequence). Here immunoSEQ multiplex PCR was the method, and the copy in TCRdb shows in-frame clones only, minus some. Here the sample spans tens of thousands of clones, around 90% being singletons. The chain couples TRBV5-4 to TRBJ2-7; 7 nucleotides line up with TRBD1. The sample was CD4+ or CD8+ T cells sorted from blood, taken in a trial of the OX40 agonist ivuxolimab. This clonotype was sampled from an adult with an advanced solid tumor such as melanoma, head and neck, liver or kidney cancer. This CDR3 is CASSTGTDSYEQYF. CDR3 sequence (DNA): TGTGCCAGCAGCACCGGGACAGACTCCTACGAGCAGTACTTC.